Shown below are 21 T cell receptor beta chains from a single sample sequenced in a study of T cells after yellow fever vaccination (dated 2019 in TCRdb). The protocol used for the library was 5' RACE. The listed sequencing device is Illumina NovaSeq 6000. TCRdb ran its own pipeline on the public reads, namely fastp trimming at Q25 and MiXCR clone calling, and kept in-frame beta chains. Rows with one shared CDR3 protein collapse into an entry with the most common genes and DNA. The sample table lists 250,000 to 300,000 distinct CDR3 sequences, about 5.2% of them with a count of one. The biggest ten clones account for more than 3% of the sample. What this sample's treatment or condition label stands for: live attenuated yellow fever vaccine strain. Here the sequenced sample was CD4+ T cells sorted from PBMCs, taken on the day of the yellow fever booster vaccination. The receptor source for this set is a man between 18 and 29 years old who received the YFV17D yellow fever vaccine.

This clonotype was seen many times. The chain carries TRBV10-3 and TRBJ2-5; 8 bases match TRBD1. CDR1 ENHRY and CDR2 SYGVKD come from the germline V gene. There are 14 residues in the CDR3. Trimming took 4 bases from V and 4 from J; bases not matched to a gene: 5. In DNA, the CDR3 is TGTGCCATCAGTGGCATACAGGGGGGAGAGACCCAGTACTTC. Its protein is CAISGIQGGETQYF.

This clonotype was detected many times. This chain links TRBV7-9 with TRBJ2-1; a possible D gene is TRBD1 (6 bases). Trimming pared 4 bases from V and 8 bases from J, leaving 15 bases between. From germline, CDR1 is SEHNR and CDR2 FQNEAQ (reference sequence). The CDR3 length is 14 residues. The CDR3 region is CASSSFETGDEQFF. The CDR3 DNA sequence: TGTGCCAGCAGCTCCTTCGAGACAGGTGATGAGCAGTTCTTC.

This clonotype was observed a handful of times. This chain uses TRBV6-5 with TRBJ2-7; 8 nucleotides agree with TRBD1. V lost 6 bases, J lost 0 bases, and 7 bases stayed unmatched. CDR1 and CDR2 (germline): MNHEY, SVGAGI. The CDR3 covers 15 residues. CDR3 loop: CASRLRDRYSYEQYF. In DNA, the CDR3 is TGTGCCAGCAGACTCCGGGACAGGTACTCCTACGAGCAGTACTTC.

The chain combines TRBV7-2 with TRBJ1-3; perhaps TRBD1 as D (5 bases). Germline V CDR1 and CDR2: SGHTA, FQGNSA. Trimming removed 0 bases at V and 4 bases at J, with 13 bases between. The CDR3 covers 16 residues. The CDR3 here is CASSLARGVEGNTIYF. The CDR3 DNA is TGTGCCAGCAGCTTAGCCCGGGGGGTGGAAGGAAACACCATATATTTT.

This clonotype was seen many times. The rearrangement joins TRBV6-2 or TRBV6-3 to TRBJ1-5, with a possible D match to TRBD1 (6 bases). The V and J ends lost 0 bases and 0 bases respectively, with 9 bases between them. The CDR3 covers 16 residues. Germline V CDR1 and CDR2: MNHEY, SVGEGT. DNA of the CDR3: TGTGCCAGCAGTTACTCTACAGGGTCTAGCAATCAGCCCCAGCATTTT. Its translation is CASSYSTGSSNQPQHF.

The V call is TRBV20-1, the J call TRBJ2-6; 7 nucleotides match TRBD1. After removal of 2 bases from V and 0 bases from J, the junction contained 1 base not matched to a gene. The CDR3 runs 15 residues. CDR1 and CDR2 from the germline V gene are DFQATT and SNEGSKA (reference sequence). CDR3 sequence: CSARTGASGANVLTF. The CDR3 DNA reads TGCAGTGCTAGAACAGGGGCCTCTGGGGCCAACGTCCTGACTTTC.

The chain combines TRBV20-1 with TRBJ2-1, with D possibly being TRBD2 (6 bases). The V and J ends lost 1 base and 5 bases respectively, with 12 bases between them. CDR3 length: 14 residues. Germline values: CDR1 DFQATT, CDR2 SNEGSKA (reference sequence). CDR3 nucleotide sequence: TGCAGTGCTAGAGCCAGGAGGGGTGACAATGAGCAGTTCTTC. This gives the protein CSARARRGDNEQFF.

This clonotype was seen only a few times. The chain carries TRBV6-5 and TRBJ2-2; D gene unclear. CDR3 length: 14 residues. Trimming stripped 3 bases from V and 1 base from J, with 6 bases between. Germline V gene sequence: CDR1 MNHEY, CDR2 SVGAGI. The CDR3 sequence: CASSYFGNTGELFF. CDR3 sequence (DNA): TGTGCCAGCAGTTATTTTGGGAACACCGGGGAGCTGTTTTTT.

The CDR3 protein is CATSSWGGASYNEQFF. The CDR3 DNA reads TGTGCCACCAGCAGTTGGGGGGGGGCCTCCTACAATGAGCAGTTCTTC. The chain recombines TRBV15 with TRBJ2-1; tentatively, D is TRBD2 (7 bases). V was cut by 3 bases and J by 0 bases, with 12 bases left in between. Germline CDR1 reads LNHNV; CDR2 reads YYDKDF (reference sequence). The CDR3 totals 16 residues.

This clonotype was picked up many times. The J gene is TRBJ2-1, the V gene TRBV5-1; 7 nucleotides align to TRBD2. V shed 0 bases and J 10 bases; nucleotides not matched to a gene: 1. Germline V gene sequence: CDR1 SGHRS, CDR2 YFSETQ. CDR3 length: 12 residues. CDR3: CASSLVSGEQFF. CDR3 sequence (DNA): TGCGCCAGCAGCTTGGTTAGCGGGGAGCAGTTCTTC.

This chain joins TRBV6-1 and TRBJ2-2, with no clear D. The CDR3 runs 14 residues. Germline assignment: CDR1 MNHNS and CDR2 SASEGT. The ends were cut back, 6 bases at V and 7 bases at J, with 15 bases in the middle. The CDR3: CASRGLSQIGELFF. DNA for the CDR3: TGTGCCAGCAGAGGGTTAAGTCAAATCGGGGAGCTGTTTTTT.

This chain uses TRBV18 with TRBJ2-4; D may be TRBD2 (5 bases). CDR3 size: 15 residues. Germline assignment: CDR1 KGHSH and CDR2 LQKENI. V was shortened by 0 bases and J by 3 bases, with 9 bases between the two germline ends. DNA for the CDR3: TGTGCCAGCTCACCACCGTCACGGGGCAAAAACATTCAGTACTTC. Translated: CASSPPSRGKNIQYF.

In its sample, this clonotype was seen a few times. This chain links TRBV7-2 with TRBJ2-1, with D tentatively TRBD2 (6 bases). V gave up 4 bases and J gave up 2 bases, with 12 bases separating them. CDR3 length: 15 amino acids. Germline CDR1 SGHTA, CDR2 FQGNSA. The CDR3 DNA reads as TGTGCCAGCAGCTACGGGACTTCGACCTACAATGAGCAGTTCTTC. It encodes CASSYGTSTYNEQFF.

This clonotype was detected a few times. This chain joins TRBV18 and TRBJ1-2; D not certain. The V end lost 3 bases, the J end lost 7 bases, and 9 bases lay between the germline ends. CDR3 length equals 12 residues. Germline CDR1 reads KGHSH; CDR2 reads LQKENI. CDR3 amino acids: CASSPAETGYTF. Here the CDR3 DNA reads TGTGCCAGCTCACCGGCCGAGACTGGCTACACCTTC.

This clonotype came up many times. The J gene is TRBJ2-5, the V gene TRBV5-1, with D possibly being TRBD2 (5 bases). V was shortened by 4 bases and J by 5 bases, with 18 bases between the two germline ends. Germline assignment: CDR1 SGHRS and CDR2 YFSETQ. The CDR3 has 15 residues. CDR3 sequence reads: CASSRGGPGGETQYF. Written as DNA, the CDR3 is TGCGCCAGCAGCCGCGGTGGACCGGGCGGGGAGACCCAGTACTTC.

At least ten counts were recorded for this clonotype. This chain joins TRBV6-2 or TRBV6-3 and TRBJ1-2, with D perhaps matching TRBD1 (5 bases). The CDR3 is made up of 13 amino acids. V was clipped by 8 bases and J by 3 bases, with 13 bases between them. Germline CDR1 and CDR2: MNHEY and SVGEGT. DNA for the CDR3: TGTGCCAGCGCTCGGGGCGCCGACTATGGCTACACCTTC. This sequence encodes CASARGADYGYTF.

This clonotype came up many times. The rearrangement uses TRBV5-1 and TRBJ2-7; D is unresolved. Germline V gene data show CDR1 as SGHRS and CDR2 as YFSETQ. Trimming took 1 base from V and 6 from J, leaving 14 bases between them. The CDR3 length is 14 residues. The CDR3: CASSLSDMTSEQYV. For the CDR3, the DNA is TGCGCCAGCAGCTTGTCTGACATGACGAGCGAGCAGTACGTC.

This clonotype was recorded many times. CDR3 coding DNA: TGTGCCACGAGGGACTTCTACGAGCAGTACGTC. Its protein is CATRDFYEQYV. This rearrangement joins TRBV10-3 to TRBJ2-7; D might be TRBD2 (6 bases). CDR1 is ENHRY, CDR2 SYGVKD, per germline. CDR3 length equals 11 residues. The germline V and J ends were trimmed by 10 bases and 3 bases, with 10 bases remaining between them.

This clonotype was seen repeatedly, ten times or more. The rearrangement uses TRBV5-4 and TRBJ2-5; 7 positions match TRBD1. The CDR3 loop spans 14 amino acids. V lost 2 bases, J lost 1 base, and 2 bases stayed unmatched. Germline V gene sequence: CDR1 SGHNT, CDR2 YYREEE (reference sequence). Written as DNA, the CDR3 is TGTGCCAGCAGCTTCCAGGGGGTCCAAGAGACCCAGTACTTC. Its translation: CASSFQGVQETQYF.

This clonotype has ten or more counts. The chain employs TRBV5-1 and TRBJ2-1; possible D gene TRBD2, 6 bases. The CDR3 is 14 amino acids. Trimming removed 4 bases at V and 9 bases at J, with 17 bases between. The germline V gene has CDR1 SGHRS and CDR2 YFSETQ. The CDR3 nucleotides read TGCGCCAGCAGCCCCGGGACTCCTAGGGGTGAGCAGTTCTTC. It translates to CASSPGTPRGEQFF.

The V gene is TRBV4-3, the J gene TRBJ1-1; TRBD1 aligns across 10 bases. The CDR3 totals 13 residues. From germline, CDR1 is LGHNA and CDR2 YSLEER. Germline trimming cut 1 base from V and 10 bases from J; bases unmatched to any gene: 3. CDR3 loop: CASSQGWDRGAFF. The CDR3 bases are TGCGCCAGCAGCCAAGGTTGGGACAGGGGAGCTTTCTTT.